Below, 5 T cell receptor beta chains from the same sample are listed, as sequenced in a study of OX40 agonist ivuxolimab in advanced cancers. Here immunoSEQ multiplex PCR was the method, and the copy in TCRdb shows in-frame clones only, minus some. The data show almost 70,000 clones, roughly 89% seen once. Specimen: CD4+ or CD8+ T cells sorted from blood, collected in a trial of the OX40 agonist ivuxolimab. Receptors originate from an adult with an advanced solid tumor such as melanoma, head and neck, liver or kidney cancer.

V usage is TRBV5-1 and J usage is TRBJ2-1, with 11 bases that match TRBD2. The CDR3 totals 14 residues. Germline values: CDR1 SGHRS, CDR2 YFSETQ. The J segment lost 7 bases and the V segment lost 6 bases, leaving 6 bases of the junction unmatched. The CDR3 bases are TGCGCCAGCACTTTCACTAGCGGGAGTAATGAGCAGTTCTTC. Protein sequence: CASTFTSGSNEQFF.

This clone was detected only once. V and J are TRBV15 and TRBJ2-3, with D uncertain. V lost 5 bases to trimming and J lost 9 bases, with 9 bases between them. The CDR3 has 11 residues. Germline CDR1 and CDR2: LNHNV and YYDKDF (reference sequence). The CDR3: CATSGRATQYF. The CDR3 nucleotides are TGTGCCACCAGCGGCCGGGCCACGCAGTATTTT.

This chain links TRBV27 with TRBJ1-5; D ambiguous. V gave up 7 bases and J gave up 7 bases, with 11 bases separating them. This CDR3 region has 12 residues. Per the germline V gene, CDR1 is MNHEY and CDR2 is SMNVEV (reference sequence). CDR3 residues: CASTSPPQPQHF. The CDR3 coding sequence is TGTGCCAGCACTTCCCCCCCGCAGCCCCAGCATTTT.

The rearrangement uses TRBV29-1 and TRBJ1-1; D is uncertain. The germline gives CDR1 SQVTM, CDR2 ANQGSEA. The CDR3 extends over 14 amino acids. Between the trimmed V and J ends, which lost 3 bases and 4 bases, there was a span of 15 bases. The CDR3 loop reads CSVEAGQMGTEAFF. The CDR3 DNA sequence: TGCAGCGTTGAGGCAGGTCAAATGGGCACTGAAGCTTTCTTT.

The V gene is TRBV4-1, the J gene TRBJ2-3; the D gene is possibly TRBD2 (5 bases). Germline CDR1 and CDR2: MGHRA and YSYEKL. The CDR3 sequence is 14 residues long. The ends were cut back, 3 bases at V and 0 bases at J, with 7 bases in the middle. The CDR3 coding sequence is TGCGCCAGCAGCCATCAGCGGAGCACAGATACGCAGTATTTT. Translated, it gives CASSHQRSTDTQYF.